This TCR beta chain was sequenced for a study of T cells after yellow fever vaccination. Overall study: Low-cell-number fractions underwent preparation using SMART-Seq v4 Ultra Low Input.

Generation of TCR cDNA used 5'RACE template switching (which added a universal primer site and UMIs). TCRdb re-analysed the 5' RACE reads in MiXCR, keeping a single row per CDR3 protein. This table holds 350,000 or so distinct CDR3 sequences, roughly 8.6% found once. The CDR3 is 13 amino acids. V was cut by 6 bases and J by 7 bases, with 13 bases left in between. Study results and limitations: There was a small share of clonotypes that showed up in both the CD4 and CD8 compartments.

Turning to this clonotype: Its target is not known.

The rearrangement joins TRBV12-3 or TRBV12-4 to TRBJ1-5; tentatively, D is TRBD1 (5 bases). The sample consisted of PBMCs, taken more than 35 days after the first yellow fever vaccination. This sequence was found in a man aged 18 to 35 who received the YFV17D yellow fever vaccine. In DNA, the CDR3 is TGTGCCAGCAGGCCGGGGGGGAGGCAGCCCCAGCATTTT. The encoded protein is CASRPGGRQPQHF.